The text below deals with one TCR beta chain. There are many counts of this clonotype. Which antigen it targets is not known. No base qualities exist here, and no much larger clone lies one base off it. The data are from a study of T cells in Graves' hyperthyroidism and ophthalmopathy (dated by TCRdb to the late 2010s). In the study overall: Peripheral blood samples were taken at the time of initial diagnosis, prior to any treatment. In several Graves' hyperthyroidism patients, the study also compared T-cell repertoires from thyroid tissue with T-cell repertoires from blood. To identify distinguishing TCR V-J signatures, a discovery cohort of roughly 100 patients was used, comprising 43 with Graves' ophthalmopathy and approximately 57 with stable Graves' hyperthyroidism. Once sampling was done, hyperthyroidism patients were given methimazole at a starting dose of 30 mg daily, whereas ophthalmopathy patients were given high-dose intravenous methylprednisolone. Prospective prediction of ophthalmopathy was tested in an independent validation cohort of fewer than 20 hyperthyroidism patients and 17 patients who later progressed to ophthalmopathy. For training and testing, the 100 or so patients in the discovery cohort were randomly divided in a 7:3 ratio. The paper describes TCR Vbeta CDR3 sequencing of 120 to 150 peripheral blood samples, made up of approximately 40 ophthalmopathy patients, approximately 73 hyperthyroidism patients and approximately 17 progressor patients. The investigation overall reported the following: During validation, the model predicted progression to ophthalmopathy a median of around six months ahead of onset, with almost 71% sensitivity and 72% to 85% specificity. Blood samples also contained most of the expanded thyroid clonotypes (frequency above 0.001), which suggests that blood repertoires may reflect thyroid immune responses. Sample size was not statistically predetermined, and blinding of investigators to group allocation was not performed. Ophthalmopathy was separated from stable hyperthyroidism by a 13 V-J signature model, with over 85% sensitivity and about 81% specificity obtained in cross-validation and 80%/75% obtained in testing.

TCR beta CDR3 regions were amplified from RNA transcripts. A first-round RT-PCR of the TCR CDR3 used the HTBI primer set with the Qiagen OneStep RT-PCR kit. Libraries were constructed in a second round of multiplex PCR, after which size selection and purification were performed. The libraries were sequenced on an Illumina HiSeq2000 using paired-end 100 bp reads. The study's processing was this. SOAPnuke was used to process the raw data, with reads discarded if the reads contained adapters or uncalled bases, had a mean Phred below 15, or lacked an exact constant-primer or identifier match. High-quality paired reads were merged with COPE v1.2.5, and unique nucleotide sequences were defined as clonotypes. MiTCR v1.1 was used to align clonotypes to the IMGT TRBV, TRBD and TRBJ reference segments. The analysis was restricted to V-J combinations with a frequency above 0.0001, which together covered 99% to 99.2% of the repertoires. The TCS score was defined as the ratio of F50 (clonal expansion) to E x V (chaos), calculated using BLOSUM62-based TCRdist between CDR3 peptides within each V-J. Welch's t-statistics and random forest reduced fewer than 550 V-J features to around 14, which were used in a naive Bayes classifier (R e1071). TCRdb cleaned the public reads at Q25 with fastp, built clones with MiXCR and kept in-frame beta chains. Duplicate CDR3 protein sequences are folded into a single record with the most common DNA and genes. The V and J calls shown here were made by TCRdb, not taken from the authors' results. This sample holds approximately 420,000 distinct CDR3 sequences; roughly 15% were observed only once. The ten largest clones represent more than 4.5% of the sample.

Stable Graves' hyperthyroidism was defined as the absence of progression to ophthalmopathy over 18 months of follow-up. Hyperthyroidism patients were aged 18 to 65 years and newly diagnosed, with disease duration of less than 2 months. Patients with uncontrolled infections, other autoimmune diseases, pregnancy or lactation were excluded. Diagnoses were based on clinical symptoms, serum thyroxine and TRAb, thyroid ultrasound and orbital computed tomography. PBMCs were separated from roughly 9.3 ml of fresh peripheral blood using Ficoll-Paque density gradient centrifugation. Total RNA was extracted using Trizol reagent, and RNA quality was assessed on an Agilent 2100 Bioanalyzer. V is clipped by 6 bases and J by 5 bases, and the sequence between their germline boundaries is 17 bases long. The CDR3 holds 15 amino acids from the cysteine to the phenylalanine. The retained sequence is limited to the CDR3, 45 bases, with the frame set at the first base. The germline V gene encodes CDR1 MNHEY and CDR2 SVGEGT.

The chain links TRBV6-2 or TRBV6-3 with TRBJ1-5; the D gene is possibly TRBD1, with 5 bases matching. What was sequenced was blood. This clonotype was sampled from a woman younger than 35 with Graves' hyperthyroidism. Here the CDR3 is given as CASRSDGRAYQPQHF. The nucleotide sequence reads TGTGCCAGCAGGAGTGACGGCAGGGCGTATCAGCCCCAGCATTTT.